Described below is a single TCR beta chain sequence and its context. This CDR3 region has 14 residues. With V trimmed by 1 base and J by 3 bases, 2 bases remained unmatched. CDR1 and CDR2 (germline): MNHEY, SVGEGT. This specimen comes from a study of CD8+CD57+ T cells in acquired aplastic anemia. TCR beta VDJ and CDR3 profiles were obtained from a genomic DNA template. MiXCR, applied by TCRdb to the reads, yields one record per CDR3 protein. The data hold approximately 170,000 distinct CDR3 sequences, with 60% to 70% observed a single time. Sequences were obtained from sorted CD4+, CD8+, or CD8+CD57+ T cells (not recorded which) from PBMCs. The chain couples TRBV6-2 or TRBV6-3 to TRBJ2-7, with TRBD2 identical over 8 bases. The receptor's source is a human donor in good health. CDR3 DNA sequence: TGTGCCAGCAGTTACTATGGGACTAGCTACGAGCAGTACTTC. It is translated as CASSYYGTSYEQYF.